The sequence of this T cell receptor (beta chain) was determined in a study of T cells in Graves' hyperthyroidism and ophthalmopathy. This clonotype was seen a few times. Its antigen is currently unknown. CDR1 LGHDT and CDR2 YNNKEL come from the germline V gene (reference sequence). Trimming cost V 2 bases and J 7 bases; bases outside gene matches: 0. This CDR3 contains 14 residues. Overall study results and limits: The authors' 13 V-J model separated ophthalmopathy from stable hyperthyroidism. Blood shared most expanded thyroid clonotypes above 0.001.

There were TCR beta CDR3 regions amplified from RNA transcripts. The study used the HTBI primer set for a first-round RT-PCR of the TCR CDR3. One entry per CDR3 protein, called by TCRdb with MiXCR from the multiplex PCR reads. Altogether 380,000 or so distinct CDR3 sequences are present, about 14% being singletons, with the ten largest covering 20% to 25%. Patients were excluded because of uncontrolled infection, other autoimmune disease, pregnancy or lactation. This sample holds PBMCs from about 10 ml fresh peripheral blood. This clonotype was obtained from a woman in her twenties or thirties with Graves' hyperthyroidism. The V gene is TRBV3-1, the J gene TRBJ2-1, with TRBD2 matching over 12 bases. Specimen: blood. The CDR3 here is CASSQLAGGNEQFF. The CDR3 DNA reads TGTGCCAGCAGCCAACTAGCGGGAGGGAATGAGCAGTTCTTC.